The clone carrying this TCR beta chain occurred once. Its specificity is not known. The sample is drawn from a study of shared clonotypes between healthy human individuals. Study results and limitations: On the whole, naive subsets had larger estimated richness than memory subsets had.

Sequencing used immunoSEQ multiplex PCR; TCRdb keeps in-frame clones, though not all of them. The sample contains hundreds of thousands of clones, just over 95% of which appear only once. CD45RO-negative, CCR7-positively selected cells formed the naive CD8 fraction, excluding terminally differentiated effector memory CD45RA+ cells. V was trimmed by 3 bases and J by 5 bases, leaving 16 bases between them. CDR3 length: 15 amino acids. CDR1 is SEHNR and CDR2 is FQNEAQ in the germline V gene (reference sequence). The sequence derives from a man aged 30-40 years in good health. The chain employs TRBV7-9 and TRBJ2-5; D perhaps matches TRBD2 (5 bases). Sequenced input: naive CD8+ T cells sorted from blood. Here the CDR3 reads CASSFVLEVSETQYF. For the CDR3, the DNA is TGTGCCAGCAGCTTTGTACTAGAGGTGTCGGAGACCCAGTACTTC. The complete variable domain, with remaining parts taken from reference TRBV7-9 and TRBJ2-5, reads DTGVSQNPRHKITKRGQNVTFRCDPISEHNRLYWYRQTLGQGPEFLTYFQNEAQLEKSRLLSDRFSAERPKGSFSTLEIQRTEQGDSAMYLCASSFVLEVSETQYFGPGTRLLVL.